A selection of T cell receptor beta chains follows, all from one sample in a study of shared clonotypes between healthy human individuals. Measured with immunoSEQ multiplex PCR; TCRdb has only the in-frame clones, and not every one. The repertoire has about 2.4 million clones, 80% to 95% of them found once; the top ten carry approximately 0.36%. The specimen was naive CD4+ T cells from PBMCs. The receptors come from a man aged 18 to 30 in good health. Some clones in this sample may be carry-over from other donors' samples. Both conserved end residues are part of each CDR3. D genes are given only for firm matches. Clone sizes are given selectively: once, few, many, or a class where the clone is expanded.

v_gene	abundance	j_gene	d_gene	CDR3aa	CDR3nt
TRBV7-3	NA	TRBJ2-2	NA	CASSPRGGELFF	TGTGCCAGCAGCCCCCGGGGCGGGGAGCTGTTTTTT
TRBV12-5	NA	TRBJ1-1	NA	CASGPEGRTEAFF	TGTGCTAGTGGGCCAGAGGGTCGCACTGAAGCTTTCTTT
TRBV5-4	NA	TRBJ2-2	NA	CASSLGDRMGELFF	TGTGCCAGCAGCCTGGGCGACAGAATGGGGGAGCTGTTTTTT
TRBV29-1	NA	TRBJ2-2	TRBD2	CSVAAGGRSGELFF	TGCAGCGTTGCAGCGGGAGGGAGGAGCGGGGAGCTGTTTTTT
TRBV30	NA	TRBJ2-7	NA	CAWTTLSSYEQYF	TGTGCCTGGACCACCCTTAGCTCCTACGAGCAGTACTTC
TRBV27	NA	TRBJ1-5	NA	CASARSFPGDQPQHF	TGTGCCAGCGCTAGAAGTTTTCCGGGGGATCAGCCCCAGCATTTT
TRBV5-1	NA	TRBJ2-3	TRBD2	CPQRRGKTDTQYF	TGCCCTCAAAGGCGGGGGAAGACAGATACGCAGTATTTT
TRBV5-4	NA	TRBJ2-7	TRBD1	CASSLRQGKHEQYF	TGTGCCAGCAGCTTACGACAGGGGAAACACGAGCAGTACTTC
TRBV7-9	NA	TRBJ2-1	TRBD2	CASSLEGLAGVSNEQFF	TGTGCCAGCAGCTTAGAGGGCCTAGCGGGAGTCTCCAATGAGCAGTTCTTC
TRBV5-4	NA	TRBJ2-5	NA	CASSGQQETQYF	TGTGCCAGCAGTGGACAGCAAGAGACCCAGTACTTC
TRBV5-1	NA	TRBJ1-2	NA	CASSLSAQYGYTF	TGCGCCAGCAGCTTGTCGGCCCAGTATGGCTACACCTTC
TRBV9	NA	TRBJ2-5	NA	CASSVGLASQETQYF	TGTGCCAGCAGCGTAGGGCTAGCGAGCCAAGAGACCCAGTACTTC
TRBV6-5	NA	TRBJ2-4	NA	CASSRIGRSRNIQYF	TGTGCCAGCAGTAGGATAGGGCGTAGCAGGAACATTCAGTACTTC
TRBV5-1	once	TRBJ2-3	TRBD1	CASSSGQGTDTQYF	TGCGCCAGCAGCTCCGGACAGGGGACAGATACGCAGTATTTT
TRBV6-5	NA	TRBJ2-5	NA	CASNRVGETQYF	TGTGCCAGCAATAGGGTTGGAGAGACCCAGTACTTC
TRBV11-2	NA	TRBJ1-1	NA	CASSLRRSRSEAFF	TGTGCCAGCAGCCTCCGCAGGTCTCGGTCTGAAGCTTTCTTT
TRBV5-1	NA	TRBJ2-2	NA	CASSRSSSLAGELFF	TGCGCCAGCAGCCGATCGAGCTCTCTCGCCGGGGAGCTGTTTTTT
TRBV20-1	NA	TRBJ2-3	NA	CSARGRDTQYF	TGCAGTGCTCGGGGGCGCGATACGCAGTATTTT
TRBV6-5	NA	TRBJ2-7	NA	CASSYSPGSYEQYF	TGTGCCAGCAGTTACTCGCCTGGCTCCTACGAGCAGTACTTC
TRBV7-2	NA	TRBJ2-7	TRBD1	CASSQGQGSVNEQYF	TGTGCCAGCAGCCAAGGACAGGGGTCGGTAAACGAGCAGTACTTC
TRBV19	NA	TRBJ2-2	TRBD1	CASTGTGGYGGELFF	TGTGCCAGTACCGGGACAGGGGGGTATGGCGGGGAGCTGTTTTTT
TRBV7-9	NA	TRBJ1-3	NA	CASSRNPESGNTIYF	TGTGCCAGCAGCCGAAACCCAGAATCGGGAAACACCATATATTTT
TRBV14	NA	TRBJ1-4	TRBD1	CASSQDHRGNEKLFF	TGTGCCAGCAGCCAAGATCACAGGGGGAATGAAAAACTGTTTTTT
TRBV2	NA	TRBJ1-2	TRBD1	CASTPGGQGRGIYGYTF	TGTGCCAGCACCCCAGGGGGACAGGGGCGCGGGATCTATGGCTACACCTTC
TRBV10-3	NA	TRBJ2-3	TRBD2	CAISGTSGTTDTQYF	TGTGCCATCAGTGGGACTAGCGGGACCACAGATACGCAGTATTTT
TRBV27	few	TRBJ1-5	NA	CGNQPQHF	TGTGGGAATCAGCCCCAGCATTTT
TRBV28	NA	TRBJ1-1	NA	CASSLSGGVHTEAFF	TGTGCCAGCAGTTTATCGGGGGGGGTGCACACTGAAGCTTTCTTT
TRBV27	NA	TRBJ2-2	NA	CASRIRPIQNTGELFF	TGCGCCAGCAGGATACGCCCGATTCAGAACACCGGGGAGCTGTTTTTT
TRBV5-1	NA	TRBJ2-5	TRBD2	CASSSGTTQETQYF	TGCGCCAGCAGCTCAGGGACTACCCAAGAGACCCAGTACTTC
TRBV19	NA	TRBJ1-2	NA	CASSEQGGDYGYTF	TGTGCCAGTAGTGAACAGGGAGGAGACTATGGCTACACCTTC
TRBV5-1	NA	TRBJ2-2	NA	CASSLGRVSGELFF	TGCGCCAGCAGCTTGGGTCGGGTTTCCGGGGAGCTGTTTTTT
TRBV7-3	NA	TRBJ1-3	NA	CASSLQAGSGNTIYF	TGTGCCAGCAGCTTACAGGCGGGGTCTGGAAACACCATATATTTT
TRBV7-2	NA	TRBJ1-6	NA	CASSLLFQHSYNSPLHF	TGTGCCAGCAGCTTACTTTTCCAGCACTCCTATAATTCACCCCTCCACTTT
TRBV6-8	NA	TRBJ1-2	NA	CDGDGYTF	TGTGACGGGGATGGCTACACCTTC
TRBV6-6	NA	TRBJ2-7	TRBD2	CASSPRTSGSYEQYF	TGTGCCAGCAGCCCCCGGACTAGCGGGAGTTACGAGCAGTACTTC
TRBV28	NA	TRBJ2-5	NA	CASTKSGEQYF	TGTGCCAGCACGAAATCGGGGGAGCAGTACTTC
TRBV28	NA	TRBJ2-2	NA	CASTRRVGGELFF	TGTGCCAGCACCCGGAGGGTGGGGGGGGAGCTGTTTTTT
TRBV5-1	NA	TRBJ2-4	NA	CASSLEQRVSNIQYF	TGCGCCAGCAGCTTGGAACAGCGGGTCTCTAACATTCAGTACTTC
TRBV28	NA	TRBJ2-7	NA	CASSQGVGLREQYF	TGTGCCAGCAGTCAGGGTGTAGGGTTACGCGAGCAGTACTTC
TRBV30	NA	TRBJ2-5	NA	CAWNELRGETQYF	TGTGCCTGGAACGAGCTAAGAGGGGAGACCCAGTACTTC
TRBV18	NA	TRBJ2-3	NA	CASSPGVGASTDTQYF	TGTGCCAGCTCACCAGGGGTAGGGGCTAGCACAGATACGCAGTATTTT
TRBV28	once	TRBJ2-3	TRBD2	CASSPSGRSWLTGTDTQYF	TGTGCCAGCAGCCCTAGCGGGAGATCGTGGTTAACCGGCACAGATACGCAGTATTTT
TRBV9	once	TRBJ1-1	NA	CASSVGGNRNTEAFF	TGTGCCAGCAGCGTAGGAGGGAATCGGAACACTGAAGCTTTCTTT
TRBV29-1	NA	TRBJ2-1	TRBD1	CSGRTGGWNEQFF	TGCAGCGGGAGGACAGGGGGCTGGAATGAGCAGTTCTTC
TRBV6-5	NA	TRBJ2-7	NA	CASSYSRNPAYEQYF	TGTGCCAGCAGTTACTCGCGGAATCCCGCCTACGAGCAGTACTTC
TRBV5-1	NA	TRBJ2-3	TRBD2	CASSQTGTSGTIDTQYF	TGCGCCAGCAGCCAAACCGGGACTAGCGGGACGATTGATACGCAGTATTTT
TRBV10-3	NA	TRBJ2-2	NA	CAISKTRESGELFF	TGTGCCATCAGTAAAACCAGGGAATCCGGGGAGCTGTTTTTT
TRBV15	NA	TRBJ2-7	NA	CATRDSVVGSSYEQYF	TGTGCCACCAGGGATTCTGTGGTTGGCAGCTCCTACGAGCAGTACTTC
TRBV5-1	NA	TRBJ2-5	TRBD2	CASSLTSGRFVETQYF	TGCGCCAGCAGCTTGACTAGCGGGAGGTTTGTAGAGACCCAGTACTTC
TRBV11-2	NA	TRBJ2-1	NA	CASSLSTAEQEARGEQFF	TGTGCCAGCAGCTTATCCACAGCGGAGCAAGAGGCCAGGGGTGAGCAGTTCTTC